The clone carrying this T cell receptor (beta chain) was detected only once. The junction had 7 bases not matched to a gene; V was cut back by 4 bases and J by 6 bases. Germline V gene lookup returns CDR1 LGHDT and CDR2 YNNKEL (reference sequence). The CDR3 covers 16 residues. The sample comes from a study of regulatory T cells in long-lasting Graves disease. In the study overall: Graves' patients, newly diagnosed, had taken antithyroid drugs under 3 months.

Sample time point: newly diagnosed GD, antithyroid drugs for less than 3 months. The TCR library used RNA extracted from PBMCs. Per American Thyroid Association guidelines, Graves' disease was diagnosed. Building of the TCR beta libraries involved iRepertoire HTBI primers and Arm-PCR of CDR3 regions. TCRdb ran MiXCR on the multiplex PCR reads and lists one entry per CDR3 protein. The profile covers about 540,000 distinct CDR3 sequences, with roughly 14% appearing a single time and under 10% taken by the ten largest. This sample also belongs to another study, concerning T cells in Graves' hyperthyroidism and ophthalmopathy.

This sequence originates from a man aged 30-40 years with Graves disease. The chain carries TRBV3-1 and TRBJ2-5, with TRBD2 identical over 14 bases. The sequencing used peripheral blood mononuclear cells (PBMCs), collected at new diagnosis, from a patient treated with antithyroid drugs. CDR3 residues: CASSPHGTSGRQTQYF. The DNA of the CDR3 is TGTGCCAGCAGCCCTCACGGGACTAGCGGGAGACAGACCCAGTACTTC.